This TCR beta chain is from a study of T-cell reconstitution after alpha-beta-depleted transplantation in children. General study points: Where alpha-beta T cells came from about two months after transplant was reportedly several hundred expanded graft clones. A year post-transplant, T-cell counts and diversity derived mostly from newly produced T cells. In some patients, recipient T cells and intrathymic progenitors surviving conditioning explained high day-60 diversity.

A TCRbeta library incorporating unique molecular identifiers was prepared. TCRdb re-called the PCR reads with MiXCR, one entry per CDR3 protein. The sample contains just over 950,000 distinct CDR3 sequences, roughly 31% of which appear only once. As for this clonotype: Its antigen remains unknown.

The sample in question was PBMCs, mostly from graft donor cells, obtained 360 days after TCRalphabeta/CD19-depleted stem cell transplant. This clonotype was sampled from a boy younger than two who had a stem cell transplant for SCID, so the T cells may come from the graft donor.

The CDR3 region is CSARDFLRDFSILAGTFRTDTQYF. The CDR3 nucleotides read TGCAGTGCTAGAGATTTCCTCAGAGATTTCTCTATACTAGCGGGGACCTTCCGCACAGATACGCAGTATTTT. The chain uses TRBV20-1 and TRBJ2-3, with TRBD2 identical over 10 bases. CDR1 is DFQATT, CDR2 SNEGSKA, per germline (reference sequence). The length of the CDR3 is 24 residues. The J segment lost 1 base and the V segment lost 0 bases, leaving 28 bases of the junction unmatched.